Each of the 5 T cell receptor beta chains below was sequenced from the same sample in a study of blood T cells in healthy people across ages. PCR was performed a second time for roughly 7 to 11 cycles using a sample-barcoded 5' primer and a J-beta primer mix. TCRdb re-analysed the 5' RACE reads in MiXCR, keeping a single row per CDR3 protein. The data hold about 1 million distinct CDR3 sequences, with around 45% observed a single time. Input material: blood. The receptors stem from a woman aged 55-75 years in good health.

V is TRBV6-5 and J is TRBJ2-2; 7 bases match TRBD2. CDR1 is MNHEY and CDR2 is SVGAGI in the germline V gene. CDR3 length: 15 amino acids. V gave up 2 bases and J gave up 5 bases; unmatched junction bases: 5. CDR3 nucleotides: TGTGCCAGCAGTTACCCTAGCGGAGGAACCGGGGAGCTGTTTTTT. Translated, it gives CASSYPSGGTGELFF.

This clonotype was counted between two and nine times. The CDR3 region has the DNA TGCAGTGTTTCGACTAGCGGGAGTGCGAATGAGCAGTTCTTC. It codes for CSVSTSGSANEQFF. The chain has TRBV20-1 and TRBJ2-1, with 12 bases lining up with TRBD2. In germline, CDR1 is DFQATT, CDR2 SNEGSKA (reference sequence). V trimming: 7 bases; J trimming: 7 bases; junction bases outside the gene matches: 8. This CDR3 spans 14 amino acids.

The V gene is TRBV7-2, the J gene TRBJ2-4, with 9 bases aligning to TRBD1. The DNA end is more similar to TRBJ2-7, so the J call may be wrong. Germline CDR1 reads SGHTA; CDR2 reads FQGNSA. CDR3 length equals 15 residues. The CDR3 DNA follows: TGTGCCAGCAGCTATACCGGGACAGGGATCTACGAGCAGTACTTC. As protein: CASSYTGTGIYEQYF.

This chain links TRBV12-3 or TRBV12-4 with TRBJ2-7, with 9 bases that match TRBD2. This CDR3 spans 15 amino acids. The V gene end was trimmed by 9 bases and the J gene end by 2 bases; junction bases not matched to a gene: 11. Here the CDR3 reads CARVLLAGPTYEQYF. The CDR3 DNA sequence: TGTGCCAGGGTGCTTCTAGCGGGGCCTACCTACGAGCAGTACTTC.

This clonotype was observed a few times. V is TRBV9 and J is TRBJ2-7, with 12 nucleotides matching TRBD2. After removal of 2 bases from V and 7 bases from J, the junction contained 7 bases not matched to a gene. The CDR3 runs 15 residues. From germline, CDR1 is SGDLS and CDR2 YYNGEE. The CDR3 DNA follows: TGTGCCAGCAGCGTTACTAGCGGGAGGACAAATGAGCAGTACTTC. Translating it yields CASSVTSGRTNEQYF.